The 6 T cell receptor beta chains in this list originate from one sample, sequenced in a study of T cell changes during pregnancy in multiple sclerosis. Clones were sequenced by immunoSEQ multiplex PCR, and TCRdb holds only the in-frame ones, with some missing. The data show around 38,000 clones, with 92% seen just once and around 5.5% held by the top ten. Sequencing used CD8+ T cells from peripheral blood mononuclear cells, obtained in the third trimester of pregnancy. The origin of the receptors is a female donor with multiple sclerosis, enrolled in a pregnancy study.

The chain combines TRBV27 with TRBJ2-3, with D maybe TRBD1 (6 bases). CDR1 is MNHEY and CDR2 is SMNVEV in the germline V gene (reference sequence). V was pared by 3 bases and J by 3 bases, with 7 bases between. The length of the CDR3 is 13 residues. The CDR3 region has the DNA TGTGCCAGCAGTTTCAGGGGAACAGATACGCAGTATTTT. Amino acids: CASSFRGTDTQYF.

The rearrangement uses TRBV4-2 and TRBJ2-1; the match to TRBD2 covers 7 bases. J was trimmed by 0 bases and V by 0 bases; bases with no gene match: 2. The CDR3 spans 16 residues. CDR1 is LGHNA and CDR2 is YNFKEQ in the germline V gene. Here the CDR3 DNA reads TGTGCCAGCAGCCAAGAACCGGGAGGCTCCTACAATGAGCAGTTCTTC. Translating it yields CASSQEPGGSYNEQFF.

CDR3 amino acids: CASSQVEGDEQYF. DNA of the CDR3: TGCGCCAGCAGCCAAGTGGAAGGGGACGAGCAGTACTTC. J is TRBJ2-7 and V is TRBV4-1; a weak D match, TRBD1 (5 bases). CDR3 length: 13 residues. The germline V gene encodes CDR1 MGHRA and CDR2 YSYEKL. V lost 1 base and J 5 bases, leaving 9 bases between the germline ends.

CDR3 in amino acids: CASSSRTLGGYTF. The CDR3 coding sequence is TGTGCCAGCAGTTCAAGGACATTGGGAGGCTACACCTTC. V is TRBV27 and J is TRBJ1-2, with D possibly TRBD1 on 5 matching bases. V shed 4 bases and J shed 8 bases, with 14 bases lying between them. Germline values: CDR1 MNHEY, CDR2 SMNVEV (reference sequence). The CDR3 has 13 amino acids.

This CDR3 is CASSPQLQGARDTQYF. The CDR3 DNA is TGTGCCAGCAGCCCACAACTACAGGGGGCGCGAGATACGCAGTATTTT. This rearrangement joins TRBV28 to TRBJ2-3; 9 bases are shared with TRBD1. The CDR3 contains 16 residues. V gave up 6 bases and J gave up 5 bases; unmatched junction bases: 12. CDR1 is MDHEN, CDR2 SYDVKM, per germline.

The chain joins TRBV6-1 to TRBJ2-7, with 11 bases lining up with TRBD2. The germline gives CDR1 MNHNS, CDR2 SASEGT. Losses at the gene ends were 4 bases for V and 3 bases for J; bases not matched to a gene: 5. The CDR3 runs to 15 residues. CDR3 bases: TGTGCCAGCAGTGTTACTAGCGGGAGTATCTACGAGCAGTACTTC. It is translated as CASSVTSGSIYEQYF.